The 12 T cell receptor beta chains below all came from one sample that was sequenced in a study of vaccination effects on CD4 cells after COVID-19. ViraFEST expansion of antigen-specific CD4+ T cells with viral peptide pools preceded sequencing. When nine to ten days of culture had elapsed, CD4+ T cells were isolated. The vaccine given was either BNT162b2 or mRNA-1273, in two doses. Sequencing was performed with immunoSEQ multiplex PCR; in TCRdb, only in-frame clones are kept and a portion is missing. The sample holds tens of thousands of clones; 80% to 90% are singletons and the top ten take about 6%. Which antigens these TCRs recognize remains unknown. Specimen: CD4+ T cells from PBMCs cultured with SARS-CoV-2 spike peptides, collected after COVID-19 vaccination. Source of these receptors: a human donor who received a COVID-19 vaccine. Some clones in this sample may be carry-over from other donors' samples.

This clone was seen a handful of times. The rearrangement uses TRBV10-1 and TRBJ1-1, with D maybe TRBD1 (5 bases). The V and J ends lost 8 bases and 3 bases respectively, with 13 bases between them. This CDR3 is 13 amino acids long. In germline, CDR1 is WNHNN, CDR2 SYGVQD (reference sequence). The CDR3 nucleotides are TGCGCCAGCGTCTGGGGCAGACACACTGAAGCTTTCTTT. Translating it yields CASVWGRHTEAFF.

This clone showed up just a few times. The rearrangement uses TRBV30 and TRBJ1-2; D is possibly TRBD1 (5 bases). The CDR3 length is 13 residues. V shed 3 bases and J shed 2 bases, with 10 bases lying between them. Per germline, CDR1 GTSNPN and CDR2 SVGIG (reference sequence). The CDR3 reads CAWSRGRNYGYTF. The CDR3, as DNA: TGTGCCTGGAGCCGGGGACGGAACTATGGCTACACCTTC.

V and J are TRBV2 and TRBJ2-5; D gene uncertain. Germline assignment: CDR1 SNHLY and CDR2 FYNNEI. Deletions cut 6 bases from V and 7 bases from J, with 15 bases between. The CDR3 length is 13 residues. The CDR3 reads CASSPTVVGTQYF. The CDR3 DNA reads as TGTGCCAGCAGCCCCACCGTTGTGGGGACCCAGTACTTC.

Only a few counts were recorded for this clone. This rearrangement joins TRBV6-5 to TRBJ1-1; D is possibly TRBD1 (5 bases). Trimming stripped 3 bases from V and 1 base from J, with 9 bases between. There are 14 residues in the CDR3. Germline V lookup: CDR1 MNHEY, CDR2 SVGAGI. The CDR3 bases are TGTGCCAGCAGTTATGGGACGGGGAACACTGAAGCTTTCTTT. Translation gives CASSYGTGNTEAFF.

V and J are TRBV2 and TRBJ2-7, with 7 bases fitting TRBD1. The germline V gene has CDR1 SNHLY and CDR2 FYNNEI. The CDR3 covers 12 residues. The J segment lost 7 bases and the V segment lost 5 bases, leaving 5 bases of the junction unmatched. The CDR3 reads CASSRQGMEQYV. The CDR3 DNA is TGTGCCAGCAGTCGACAGGGAATGGAGCAGTACGTC.

This clone has just a few counts. This chain links TRBV29-1 with TRBJ2-1, with a possible D match to TRBD1 (6 bases). The CDR3 extends over 14 amino acids. CDR1 and CDR2 from the germline V gene are SQVTM and ANQGSEA. V was pared by 7 bases and J by 8 bases, with 21 bases between. The CDR3, as DNA: TGCAGCGCAGTCAGGGGCGGGTGGATTGATGAGCAGTTCTTC. It codes for CSAVRGGWIDEQFF.

This clone was detected once. The chain joins TRBV5-1 to TRBJ2-2; D is undetermined. Germline V CDR1 and CDR2: SGHRS, YFSETQ. The CDR3 loop spans 14 amino acids. The V end lost 4 bases, the J end lost 1 base, and 8 bases lay between the germline ends. CDR3 sequence: CASSIEVNTGELFF. CDR3 coding DNA: TGCGCCAGCAGCATAGAGGTGAACACCGGGGAGCTGTTTTTT.

V is TRBV25-1 and J is TRBJ2-2; either TRBD1 or TRBD2 may supply D (5 bases each). V shed 3 bases and J shed 6 bases, with 14 bases lying between them. This CDR3 has 15 residues. Germline assignment: CDR1 MGHDK and CDR2 SYGVNS. CDR3 in amino acids: CASSDPRAGSGELFF. CDR3 nucleotide sequence: TGTGCCAGCAGTGATCCCAGGGCGGGTTCCGGGGAGCTGTTTTTT.

The chain has TRBV30 and TRBJ1-2; possibly TRBD1 for D (6 bases). The germline gives CDR1 GTSNPN, CDR2 SVGIG (reference sequence). This CDR3 has 16 residues. The V end lost 0 bases, the J end lost 3 bases, and 17 bases lay between the germline ends. CDR3 nucleotide sequence: TGTGCCTGGAGTGTCCTGGGACAACGCTTACACTATGGCTACACCTTC. Its translation: CAWSVLGQRLHYGYTF.

The chain joins TRBV19 to TRBJ1-2; no clear D gene. The CDR3 has 14 amino acids. The V and J ends lost 3 bases and 4 bases respectively, with 12 bases between them. The germline V gene encodes CDR1 LNHDA and CDR2 SQIVND (reference sequence). Written as DNA, the CDR3 is TGTGCCAGTAGTATCAATATGGGGAGCTATGGCTACACCTTC. Translated, it gives CASSINMGSYGYTF.

DNA for the CDR3: TGTGCCAGCAGTCCGGACAGGAGCACAGATACGCAGTATTTT. As protein: CASSPDRSTDTQYF. The chain employs TRBV6-4 and TRBJ2-3, with 7 bases that match TRBD1. The germline V gene encodes CDR1 MRHNA and CDR2 SNTAGT. This CDR3 is built from 14 residues. The V and J ends lost 5 bases and 0 bases, in that order; junction bases with no gene match: 2.

The chain combines TRBV2 with TRBJ1-3; D is possibly TRBD1 (5 bases). The CDR3 totals 15 residues. Germline loops: CDR1 SNHLY, CDR2 FYNNEI. V was shortened by 10 bases and J by 0 bases, with 16 bases between the two germline ends. CDR3 nucleotide sequence: TGTGCCACCTCTGGGCAGGGCAACTCTGGAAACACCATATATTTT. Translated: CATSGQGNSGNTIYF.